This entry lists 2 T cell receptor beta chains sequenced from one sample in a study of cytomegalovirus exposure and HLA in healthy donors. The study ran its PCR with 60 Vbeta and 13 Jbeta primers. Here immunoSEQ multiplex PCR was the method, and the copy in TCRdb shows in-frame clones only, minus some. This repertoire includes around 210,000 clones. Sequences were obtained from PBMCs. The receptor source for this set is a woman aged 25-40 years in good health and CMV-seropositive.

The chain's CDR3 is CASSPTGDRDGYTF. The CDR3 DNA follows: TGTGCCAGCAGCCCAACAGGGGATCGGGATGGCTACACCTTC. The gene calls are TRBV5-4 and TRBJ1-2; 7 bases align to TRBD1. The germline V gene has CDR1 SGHNT and CDR2 YYREEE (reference sequence). The CDR3 extends over 14 amino acids. The J segment lost 6 bases and the V segment lost 4 bases, leaving 9 bases of the junction unmatched.

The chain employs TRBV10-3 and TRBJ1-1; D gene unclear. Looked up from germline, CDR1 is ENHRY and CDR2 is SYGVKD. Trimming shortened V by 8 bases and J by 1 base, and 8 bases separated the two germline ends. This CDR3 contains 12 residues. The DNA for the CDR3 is TGTGCCATCGCCAGGCGGAACACTGAAGCTTTCTTT. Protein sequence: CAIARRNTEAFF.